This T cell receptor (beta chain) was obtained from a study of early T cells in non-severe SARS-CoV-2 infection (dated by TCRdb to the early 2020s). With regard to the full study: Bulk RNA from unsorted whole blood was used for TCR sequencing, so alpha and beta chains could not be paired.

In its sample, this clonotype was seen a few times. Its antigen target is currently unknown. The sample holds no much larger clone one base away, and base qualities are not on file. A distance of 11 bases separates the germline ends of V and J, which lose 0 bases and 2 bases respectively. In the germline V gene, CDR1 corresponds to SGHRS and CDR2 to YFSETQ. The CDR3 goes from the cysteine to the phenylalanine over 15 residues. The CDR3 DNA has 45 bases and is translated from base 1. The library was made by 5' RACE. TCRdb names NextSeq 500 as the instrument used. In the TCR library protocol, unique molecular identifiers were attached to individual cDNA molecules to correct for PCR bias and sequencing error. TCR alpha and beta chains were both sequenced, and the abundances of alpha and beta sequences in each sample were closely correlated with each other. The study's processing was this. Decombinator V4 was used to perform V gene, J gene and CDR3 annotation of TCR sequences. Expanded TCRs were defined as changing significantly between any two time points under a Poisson model with p below 0.0001. TCR abundances were normalised to the total number of TCRs sequenced per sample and expressed as counts per million. TRAV1-2 paired with TRAJ12, TRAJ20 or TRAJ33 defined MAIT TCRs, while TRAV10 paired with TRAJ18 defined iNKT TCRs. VDJdb, accessed 1 November 2021, was searched for CMV, EBV and SARS-CoV-2 annotated TCRs, excluding TCRs annotated for multiple antigens. TCRdb itself trimmed the public reads at Q25 with fastp, ran MiXCR and retained productive beta chains. Records with the same CDR3 protein are collapsed into one entry carrying the most frequent genes and DNA. The V and J calls were determined by TCRdb, not by the authors. The sample data list roughly 43,000 distinct CDR3 sequences, and about 23% of these were observed just once. The ten largest make up 4.6% of the sample.

This was a case-control study nested in a cohort of healthcare workers in London, UK, who had nasopharyngeal swab PCR tests and blood samples taken every week. Healthcare workers were recruited during the week of the UK lockdown, between 23 and 31 March 2020, and followed weekly for up to roughly 16 weeks. Beyond this particular receptor, the publication reports: VDJdb matching was skewed toward anti-spike CD8 responses and likely underestimated virus-specific expansions, missing private and CD4 specificities.

The sequencing used whole blood, collected at baseline. The origin of this receptor is an adult who was a healthcare worker with PCR-confirmed SARS-CoV-2 infection or an uninfected control (not recorded which). The rearrangement joined TRBV5-1 to TRBJ1-2; the D gene identity is not certain. The CDR3 has the sequence CASSLASSGNYGYTF. Read as DNA, the sequence is TGCGCCAGCAGCTTGGCCTCGAGCGGGAACTATGGCTACACCTTC.